These T cell receptor beta chains were read from a single sample in a study of CD8+CD57+ T cells in acquired aplastic anemia. TCRdb redid the calling of the reads with MiXCR, one entry per CDR3 protein. The table records under 500,000 distinct CDR3 sequences, over 25% of them present only once. Sequenced sample: sorted CD4+, CD8+, or CD8+CD57+ T cells (not recorded which) from PBMCs. The receptor set was obtained from a human donor with aplastic anemia. Both conserved end residues are part of each CDR3. The order of the fields is V gene, J gene, D gene, clone size, CDR3 protein, CDR3 DNA. D genes are given only for firm matches. Clone size is stated in some rows and not others, as once, few, many or a class when expanded.

TRBV24-1,TRBJ1-2,TRBD1,few,CATSETGQGSYGYTF,TGTGCCACCAGTGAGACCGGACAGGGGAGTTATGGCTACACCTTC
TRBV20-1,TRBJ2-2,-,few,CSAVKDTGELFF,TGCAGTGCTGTTAAGGACACCGGGGAGCTGTTTTTT
TRBV20-1,TRBJ2-4,TRBD2,-,CSASGGALPNIQYF,TGCAGTGCTAGCGGGGGGGCTTTACCAAACATTCAGTACTTC
TRBV29-1,TRBJ2-7,TRBD1,-,CSVDAGGEREQYF,TGCAGCGTTGACGCAGGGGGCGAACGCGAGCAGTACTTC
TRBV19,TRBJ1-5,-,-,CASSIGWEETQHF,TGTGCCAGTAGTATAGGTTGGGAGGAGACCCAGCATTTT
TRBV7-9,TRBJ2-5,-,-,CASSAGTVRQETQYF,TGTGCCAGCAGCGCGGGGACCGTACGCCAAGAGACCCAGTACTTC
TRBV19,TRBJ1-1,-,few,CASIGTNDTEAFF,TGTGCCAGTATCGGGACTAACGACACTGAAGCTTTCTTT
TRBV11-1,TRBJ2-7,-,many,CASSLVGTSYEQYF,TGTGCCAGCAGCTTAGTCGGGACCTCCTACGAGCAGTACTTC
TRBV20-1,TRBJ2-1,-,many,CSARVGRPEQFF,TGCAGTGCTAGAGTTGGGCGTCCTGAGCAGTTCTTC
TRBV2,TRBJ2-7,-,-,CASVEPGRNAYEQYF,TGTGCCAGCGTCGAACCTGGACGGAACGCCTACGAGCAGTACTTC
TRBV5-1,TRBJ1-6,TRBD1,many,CASSSGQGFYSPLHF,TGCGCCAGCAGCTCCGGACAGGGCTTTTATTCACCCCTCCACTTT
TRBV10-3,TRBJ1-2,-,-,CALRAGAGYGYTF,TGTGCCCTACGAGCGGGGGCGGGTTATGGCTACACCTTC
TRBV7-9,TRBJ1-2,-,-,CASSQDDGNYGYTF,TGTGCCAGCAGCCAAGATGACGGTAACTATGGCTACACCTTC
TRBV10-3,TRBJ1-6,-,-,CAGRRTGTNSPLHF,TGTGCCGGCAGGAGGACGGGAACAAATTCACCCCTCCACTTT
TRBV5-5,TRBJ1-5,TRBD1,many,CASSRDDRGNQPQHF,TGTGCCAGCAGCCGTGATGACAGGGGCAATCAGCCCCAGCATTTT
TRBV20-1,TRBJ1-1,-,-,CSAARGATEAFF,TGCAGTGCCGCCCGGGGTGCCACTGAAGCTTTCTTT
TRBV25-1,TRBJ1-6,-,few,CASSPQVNRSPLHF,TGTGCCAGCAGTCCCCAGGTAAACCGGTCACCCCTCCACTTT
TRBV6-1,TRBJ1-5,TRBD1,few,CASSETGVQPQHF,TGTGCCAGCAGTGAGACAGGGGTCCAGCCCCAGCATTTT
TRBV4-1,TRBJ1-2,-,-,CASSQDNSNYGYTF,TGCGCCAGCAGCCAAGATAACAGTAACTATGGCTACACCTTC
TRBV25-1,TRBJ1-1,-,many,CASSRTGRAEAFF,TGTGCCAGCAGTCGAACAGGGCGTGCTGAAGCTTTCTTT
TRBV2,TRBJ1-5,-,many,CASSEEEGSGPQHF,TGTGCCAGCAGTGAAGAAGAGGGTTCGGGGCCCCAGCATTTT
TRBV5-1,TRBJ2-7,TRBD2,few,CASRWVGGSSYEQYF,TGCGCCAGCAGGTGGGTGGGGGGGAGCTCCTACGAGCAGTACTTC
TRBV30,TRBJ2-7,TRBD2,few,CAWSVGLASREQYF,TGTGCCTGGAGTGTGGGACTAGCAAGTCGTGAGCAGTACTTC
TRBV10-1,TRBJ2-7,-,-,CASSGTQADYEQYF,TGCGCCAGCAGTGGAACACAGGCGGACTACGAGCAGTACTTC
TRBV5-6,TRBJ2-2,-,-,CASSPPNGGELFF,TGTGCCAGCAGCCCACCAAATGGCGGGGAGCTGTTTTTT
TRBV20-1,TRBJ1-1,TRBD1,few,CSAEGTGGTEAFF,TGCAGTGCTGAAGGGACAGGGGGCACTGAAGCTTTCTTT
TRBV9,TRBJ2-7,TRBD2,-,CASSNWLAVSCEQYF,TGTGCCAGCAGCAACTGGCTAGCGGTTTCCTGCGAGCAGTACTTC
TRBV11-2,TRBJ2-4,-,-,CASSAPLVGLAKNIQYF,TGTGCCAGCAGCGCTCCACTAGTTGGGCTAGCCAAAAACATTCAGTACTTC
TRBV15,TRBJ1-2,-,-,CATSSLAGDGYTF,TGTGCCACCAGCAGCTTGGCCGGGGATGGCTACACCTTC
TRBV11-2,TRBJ2-5,-,-,CASSLMGQQETQYF,TGTGCCAGCAGCTTGATGGGACAACAAGAGACCCAGTACTTC
TRBV10-3,TRBJ1-3,TRBD1,many,CATQGRGQNSGNTIYF,TGTGCCACCCAAGGGAGGGGGCAAAACTCTGGAAACACCATATATTTT
TRBV6-1,TRBJ2-7,TRBD1,many,CASSDRDRVSHEQYF,TGTGCCAGCAGTGACCGGGACAGGGTATCCCACGAGCAGTACTTC
TRBV29-1,TRBJ2-2,-,many,CSVESTQGSTGELFF,TGCAGCGTTGAATCTACACAGGGATCCACCGGGGAGCTGTTTTTT
TRBV5-1,TRBJ2-1,TRBD2,-,CASSLFGTRKDEQFF,TGCGCCAGCAGCTTGTTCGGGACTAGGAAGGATGAGCAGTTCTTC
TRBV7-9,TRBJ2-7,-,many,CASSLGDGYEQYF,TGTGCCAGCAGCTTGGGGGACGGCTACGAGCAGTACTTC
TRBV19,TRBJ1-5,-,many,CASRGAVGQPQHF,TGTGCCAGTAGGGGGGCAGTCGGTCAGCCCCAGCATTTT
TRBV5-1,TRBJ1-3,-,-,CASSLSIPQDPSGNTIYF,TGCGCCAGCAGCTTGTCCATCCCACAAGACCCCTCTGGAAACACCATATATTTT
TRBV10-1,TRBJ2-2,-,-,CASSGLPHTGELFF,TGCGCCAGCAGCGGACTACCTCACACCGGGGAGCTGTTTTTT
TRBV30,TRBJ2-7,-,-,CAWNRGSPSYEQYF,TGTGCCTGGAACCGAGGGTCCCCGTCCTACGAGCAGTACTTC
TRBV29-1,TRBJ1-4,-,many,CSVEGGDEKLFF,TGCAGCGTTGAAGGAGGGGATGAAAAACTGTTTTTT
TRBV13,TRBJ2-7,-,-,CASSPFAGHFGEQYF,TGTGCCAGCAGCCCGTTCGCGGGACACTTTGGGGAGCAGTACTTC
TRBV19,TRBJ1-1,-,-,CASSAGQYMNTEAFF,TGTGCCAGTAGTGCCGGACAGTATATGAACACTGAAGCTTTCTTT
TRBV6-1,TRBJ1-2,TRBD1,once,CASSPNTGERGYTF,TGTGCCAGCAGCCCTAATACAGGGGAGCGCGGCTACACCTTC
TRBV25-1,TRBJ1-2,-,few,CASTRQVNFGGYTF,TGTGCCAGCACGCGACAGGTCAATTTCGGGGGCTACACCTTC
TRBV7-6,TRBJ2-1,TRBD2,-,CASSPGTSGTYNEQFF,TGTGCCAGCAGCCCCGGGACTAGCGGGACCTACAATGAGCAGTTCTTC
TRBV2,TRBJ1-4,-,many,CASRTVPSTNEKLFF,TGTGCCAGCAGGACAGTGCCTTCAACTAATGAAAAACTGTTTTTT
TRBV11-1,TRBJ2-3,TRBD1,few,CASSSVDRGVGDTQYF,TGTGCCAGCAGCTCTGTGGACAGGGGTGTGGGAGATACGCAGTATTTT
TRBV6-5,TRBJ2-7,-,few,CASSYAPTGNYEQYF,TGTGCCAGCAGTTATGCCCCCACGGGGAACTACGAGCAGTACTTC
TRBV20-1,TRBJ2-1,-,-,CSATRGAHYNEQSF,TGCAGTGCTACACGAGGGGCCCACTACAATGAGCAGTCCTTC
TRBV9,TRBJ1-2,-,many,CASSPEVQEFYGYTF,TGTGCCAGCAGCCCAGAAGTACAGGAGTTCTATGGCTACACCTTC
TRBV19,TRBJ1-5,-,many,CASSRGGRSGNQPQHF,TGTGCCAGTAGTAGGGGGGGCAGGTCGGGCAATCAGCCCCAGCATTTT
TRBV6-5,TRBJ1-1,TRBD1,few,CASSSHGQENTEAFF,TGTGCCAGCAGTTCCCACGGACAGGAGAACACTGAAGCTTTCTTT
TRBV24-1,TRBJ2-7,TRBD1,few,CATSDDRVSSYEQYF,TGTGCCACCAGTGATGACAGGGTCAGCTCCTACGAGCAGTACTTC
TRBV6-1,TRBJ1-5,-,few,CASRFPPSVGGDTQPQHF,TGTGCCAGCAGATTTCCTCCCTCGGTGGGGGGAGATACTCAGCCCCAGCATTTT
TRBV29-1,TRBJ1-5,-,many,CSVGDNQPQHF,TGCAGCGTTGGTGACAATCAGCCCCAGCATTTT